This passage covers 7 T cell receptor beta chains from one sample sequenced in a study of blood T cell repertoires in COVID-19. Only in-frame clones appear in the TCRdb table, and some are missing; sequencing was by immunoSEQ multiplex PCR. The table records some 97,000 clones, 80% to 95% of them present only once. Sequencing was performed on peripheral blood. These receptors originate from a man between 65 and 79 years old with acute or convalescent COVID-19.

V is TRBV5-4 and J is TRBJ1-3; 9 bases are a match to TRBD1. Trimming cost V 4 bases and J 3 bases; bases outside gene matches: 2. The germline V gene encodes CDR1 SGHNT and CDR2 YYREEE (reference sequence). The length of the CDR3 is 14 residues. The chain's CDR3 is CASSAGQGGNTIYF. The DNA of the CDR3 is TGTGCCAGCAGCGCGGGACAGGGTGGAAACACCATATATTTT.

A note on this clone: The same CDR3 arises from other DNA sequences in this sample as well. This chain uses TRBV11-2 with TRBJ2-7; TRBD1 matches 8 bases. The junction had 5 bases not matched to a gene; V was cut back by 5 bases and J by 2 bases. The CDR3 extends over 14 amino acids. CDR1 and CDR2 from the germline V gene are SGHAT and FQNNGV. The CDR3 DNA reads TGTGCCAGCAGCCTCGGACAGGGCGCCTACGAGCAGTACTTC. The encoded protein is CASSLGQGAYEQYF.

The DNA for the CDR3 is TGTGCCAGCAGGGGAGGGACAGGAGGAGGCTACACCTTC. As protein: CASRGGTGGGYTF. The chain links TRBV28 to TRBJ1-2, with 8 bases that match TRBD1. V gave up 6 bases and J gave up 8 bases; unmatched junction bases: 8. Germline V gene data show CDR1 as MDHEN and CDR2 as SYDVKM. CDR3 length: 13 amino acids.

V is TRBV7-9 and J is TRBJ1-2; D not resolved. V shed 6 bases and J shed 1 base, with 15 bases lying between them. This CDR3 has 15 residues. Germline V gives CDR1 SEHNR, CDR2 FQNEAQ (reference sequence). The CDR3 DNA is TGTGCCAGCAGTTTAAGCGACGGGAATAACTATGGCTACACCTTC. The encoded protein is CASSLSDGNNYGYTF.

The chain has TRBV4-1 and TRBJ2-2; possible D gene TRBD2, 6 bases. V was clipped by 1 base and J by 3 bases, with 12 bases between them. This CDR3 has 16 residues. CDR1 is MGHRA, CDR2 YSYEKL, per germline. CDR3 amino acids: CASSQVLRGYTGELFF. The CDR3 coding sequence is TGCGCCAGCAGCCAAGTTCTGCGGGGATACACCGGGGAGCTGTTTTTT.

The chain carries TRBV6-5 and TRBJ2-7; 10 positions agree with TRBD2. The CDR3 extends over 15 amino acids. The V gene end was trimmed by 6 bases and the J gene end by 4 bases; junction bases not matched to a gene: 9. Germline V gene lookup returns CDR1 MNHEY and CDR2 SVGAGI. CDR3 sequence (DNA): TGTGCCAGCAGCCGCACTAGCGGGGTTTCTTACGAGCAGTACTTC. This codes for CASSRTSGVSYEQYF.

The gene calls are TRBV12-3 or TRBV12-4 and TRBJ1-2, with TRBD1 as a possible D gene (6 bases). V lost 6 bases to trimming and J lost 6 bases, with 14 bases between them. This CDR3 is built from 13 residues. This chain's CDR3 is CASSRRQVHGYTF. As DNA, the CDR3 is TGTGCCAGCAGCCGGAGACAGGTACATGGCTACACCTTC.